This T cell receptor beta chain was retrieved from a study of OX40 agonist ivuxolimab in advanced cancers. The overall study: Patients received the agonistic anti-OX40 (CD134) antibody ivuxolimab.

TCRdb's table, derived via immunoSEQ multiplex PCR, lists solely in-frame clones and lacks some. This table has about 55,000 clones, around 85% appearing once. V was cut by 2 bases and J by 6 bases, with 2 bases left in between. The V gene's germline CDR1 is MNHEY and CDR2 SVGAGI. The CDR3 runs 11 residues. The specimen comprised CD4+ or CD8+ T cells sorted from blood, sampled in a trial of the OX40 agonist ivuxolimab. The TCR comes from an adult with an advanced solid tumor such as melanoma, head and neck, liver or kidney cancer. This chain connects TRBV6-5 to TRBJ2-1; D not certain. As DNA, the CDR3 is TGTGCCAGCAGTTACATCAATGAGCAGTTCTTC. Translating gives CASSYINEQFF.